The entry below describes one TCR beta chain. Germline V gives CDR1 SGHTA, CDR2 FQGTGA. J gave up 14 bases and V 0 bases, and 7 bases lay outside the gene matches. This CDR3 region has 13 residues. The table came from immunoSEQ multiplex PCR; TCRdb's copy has only in-frame clones and leaves some out. The sample has 95,000 to 150,000 clones, around 91% seen once. This record comes from a study of T cell responses to AZD1222 COVID-19 vaccine. The material sequenced was peripheral blood, taken on day 0 of AZD1222 vaccination. The source of this sequence is an adult in good health. The J gene is TRBJ2-3, the V gene TRBV7-3; 8 bases are shared with TRBD1. The CDR3 protein is CASSLTRTGFAYF. The CDR3 DNA sequence: TGTGCCAGCAGCTTAACGAGGACAGGGTTTGCGTATTTT.